This T cell receptor (beta chain) was documented in a study of beta chain features in type 1 diabetes. Findings and limits, study-wide: Patients with Type 1 diabetes showed moderately but significantly shorter TCRB CDR3s in all four CD4+ subsets.

Turning to this clone: What it recognizes is unknown.

Expressed TCRB transcripts were sequenced after all isolated RNA was converted to cDNA. The protocol was immunoSEQ multiplex PCR, while the TCRdb copy is restricted to in-frame clones and leaves out a portion. The sample lists about 650,000 clones, roughly 12% occurring once. CDR3 length: 16 residues. Germline assignment: CDR1 SGDLS and CDR2 YYNGEE. Trimming pared 0 bases from V and 7 bases from J, leaving 19 bases between. This chain connects TRBV9 to TRBJ1-2; a possible D gene is TRBD1 (5 bases). The source of this sequence is a man aged 25-45 years with type 1 diabetes. Sequenced material: naive CD4+ T cells from blood. The CDR3 DNA is TGTGCCAGCAGCGTAGGAGGTGCGCAGGGAGGTGGTGGCTACACCTTC. Translating gives CASSVGGAQGGGGYTF.